Detailed here is one T cell receptor (beta chain). Its cognate antigen is unknown. Amplification targeted TCR beta CDR3 regions from RNA transcripts. TCR CDR3 underwent first-round RT-PCR with the HTBI primer set. Each CDR3 protein gets one entry after TCRdb re-called the multiplex PCR reads with MiXCR. The sample records 450,000 to 650,000 distinct CDR3 sequences, 11% to 15% being singletons. Germline values: CDR1 LNHDA, CDR2 SQIVND (reference sequence). The CDR3 is 13 amino acids. The data belong to a study of T cells in Graves' hyperthyroidism and ophthalmopathy. Findings of the study overall: Separating ophthalmopathy from stable hyperthyroidism was achieved by a 13 V-J model.

Fresh peripheral blood, 7.5 to 10 ml, yielded the PBMCs. The receptor was isolated from a woman between 18 and 29 years old with Graves' ophthalmopathy. The sample consisted of blood. The chain employs TRBV19 and TRBJ1-1, with D unclear. The CDR3 DNA reads TGTGCTACCCGGCTTGGAATTTTGGCTGAAGCTTTCTTT. Amino acid sequence: CATRLGILAEAFF.